The 24 T cell receptor beta chains below come from one sample, sequenced in a study of identical twins. TCRdb ran MiXCR on the 5' RACE reads and lists one entry per CDR3 protein. The sample lists about 920,000 distinct CDR3 sequences; approximately 13% were seen once. These same records also appear under a second study, on yellow fever vaccine responses in identical twins.

The material sequenced was PBMCs. The receptors stem from a woman aged 18 to 35 in good health.

This clonotype was counted a few times. This rearrangement joins TRBV28 to TRBJ2-2; the D gene could be TRBD1 or TRBD2 (5 bases each). Germline assignment: CDR1 MDHEN and CDR2 SYDVKM. The ends were cut back, 6 bases at V and 0 bases at J, with 11 bases in the middle. This CDR3 comprises 15 residues. CDR3 protein: CASRRGRTNTGELFF. The CDR3 DNA is TGTGCCAGCAGACGGGGCAGGACGAACACCGGGGAGCTGTTTTTT. Filled out from reference TRBV28 and TRBJ2-2, the complete variable domain reads DVKVTQSSRYLVKRTGEKVFLECVQDMDHENMFWYRQDPGLGLRLIYFSYDVKMKEKGDIPEGYSVSREKKERFSLILESASTNQTSMYLCASRRGRTNTGELFFGEGSRLTVL.

This clonotype was recorded many times. The V gene is TRBV5-1, the J gene TRBJ1-4, with D possibly TRBD1 on 6 matching bases. The CDR3 totals 15 residues. V lost 5 bases and J 0 bases, leaving 11 bases between the germline ends. Germline V gives CDR1 SGHRS, CDR2 YFSETQ. CDR3 bases: TGCGCCAGCAGACGTAAGGGGGCAACTAATGAAAAACTGTTTTTT. Its protein is CASRRKGATNEKLFF.

V is TRBV10-3 and J is TRBJ2-1, with D maybe TRBD2 (6 bases). The CDR3 loop spans 13 amino acids. V was pared by 6 bases and J by 7 bases, with 13 bases between. CDR1 is ENHRY and CDR2 is SYGVKD in the germline V gene. DNA of the CDR3: TGTGCCATCAGCCTGACTAGTGGGAATGAGCAGTTCTTC. Its protein product is CAISLTSGNEQFF.

This clonotype turned up a few times. The gene calls are TRBV12-3 or TRBV12-4 and TRBJ2-1; perhaps TRBD1 as D (8 bases). The CDR3 is 17 amino acids. Trimming left V 5 bases short and J 5 bases short, with 22 bases between. CDR3 bases: TGTGCCAGCAGTAACTCAGGGGGCTGGGGGGGTAACAATGAGCAGTTCTTC. Encoded protein: CASSNSGGWGGNNEQFF.

This clonotype was picked up many times. The V gene is TRBV20-1, the J gene TRBJ2-7; possible D gene TRBD1, 6 bases. Deletions cut 5 bases from V and 0 bases from J, with 11 bases between. Germline V CDR1 and CDR2: DFQATT, SNEGSKA (reference sequence). CDR3 length: 13 amino acids. The chain's CDR3 is CSAGGQTSYEQYF. The CDR3 coding sequence is TGCAGTGCTGGTGGACAGACCTCCTACGAGCAGTACTTC.

The table lists this clonotype with a few counts. The chain combines TRBV7-8 with TRBJ2-4; the D is unclear. This CDR3 comprises 13 residues. V was clipped by 3 bases and J by 3 bases, with 6 bases between them. Per the germline V gene, CDR1 is SGHVS and CDR2 is FQNEAQ. The CDR3 sequence is CASSFDLKNIQYF. The CDR3 region has the DNA TGTGCCAGCAGCTTCGATCTCAAAAACATTCAGTACTTC.

This clonotype was detected ten times or more. V is TRBV7-6 and J is TRBJ2-1; D is uncertain. The CDR3 length is 15 residues. Trimming removed 4 bases from V and 6 bases from J, with 16 bases in between. The germline V gene encodes CDR1 SGHVS and CDR2 FNYEAQ. The CDR3 loop is CASSSLIVATNEQFF. The CDR3 nucleotides read TGTGCCAGCAGCTCCCTCATAGTCGCTACCAATGAGCAGTTCTTC.

This clonotype was counted between two and nine times. The rearrangement uses TRBV27 and TRBJ2-7; 7 nucleotides line up with TRBD1. With V trimmed by 5 bases and J by 3 bases, 10 bases remained unmatched. The germline CDR1 and CDR2 sequences are MNHEY and SMNVEV (reference sequence). The CDR3 covers 15 residues. The CDR3 here is CASSVRQGVGYEQYF. The CDR3 DNA sequence: TGTGCCAGCAGTGTCCGACAGGGCGTCGGCTACGAGCAGTACTTC.

The genes are TRBV12-3 or TRBV12-4 and TRBJ2-1; TRBD1 matches at 9 bases. Trimming removed 6 bases from V and 1 base from J; junction bases left unmatched: 4. The CDR3 contains 15 residues. The DNA for the CDR3 is TGTGCCAGCAGGGGGACAGGGAAATCCTACAATGAGCAGTTCTTC. It specifies CASRGTGKSYNEQFF.

This chain joins TRBV12-3 or TRBV12-4 and TRBJ1-2; D is possibly TRBD1 (5 bases). CDR3 length equals 15 residues. V was shortened by 7 bases and J by 0 bases, with 15 bases between the two germline ends. CDR3 in DNA: TGTGCCAGCAAAGAAAGGGGAGGAGCTAACTATGGCTACACCTTC. Encoded protein: CASKERGGANYGYTF.

CDR3 DNA: TGTGCCAGTAGTATAGTACCAGGACTAGCGGGGCCCAATGAGCAGTTCTTC. It encodes CASSIVPGLAGPNEQFF. V usage is TRBV19 and J usage is TRBJ2-1; 12 nucleotides agree with TRBD2. Germline CDR1 LNHDA, CDR2 SQIVND (reference sequence). The CDR3 consists of 17 residues. The junction had 7 bases not matched to a gene; V was cut back by 1 base and J by 6 bases.

V usage is TRBV12-3 or TRBV12-4 and J usage is TRBJ1-5; D is unclear. V shed 2 bases and J shed 6 bases, with 8 bases lying between them. The CDR3 has 13 amino acids. The CDR3 here is CASSLMPPQPQHF. Here the CDR3 DNA reads TGTGCCAGCAGTTTAATGCCCCCTCAGCCCCAGCATTTT.

This clonotype was counted between two and nine times. The chain links TRBV20-1 to TRBJ2-3, with unresolved D. V was trimmed by 1 base and J by 1 base, leaving 12 bases between them. CDR3 size: 15 residues. Germline-derived CDR1 and CDR2 are DFQATT and SNEGSKA (reference sequence). This CDR3 reads CSARAGSPGTDTQYF. The DNA for the CDR3 is TGCAGTGCTAGAGCTGGCAGTCCAGGCACAGATACGCAGTATTTT.

This clonotype was seen only a few times. The chain is built from TRBV7-9 and TRBJ2-1; D not resolved. The CDR3 contains 16 residues. Germline assignment: CDR1 SEHNR and CDR2 FQNEAQ (reference sequence). Trimming shortened V by 5 bases and J by 0 bases, and 14 bases separated the two germline ends. The CDR3 loop is CASSPEGAFSYNEQFF. The CDR3 coding sequence is TGTGCCAGCAGCCCAGAAGGAGCGTTCTCCTACAATGAGCAGTTCTTC.

This clonotype has only a few counts. The chain uses TRBV6-2 or TRBV6-3 and TRBJ2-7; 8 nucleotides match TRBD1. CDR1 is MNHEY and CDR2 is SVGEGT in the germline V gene. J lost 3 bases, V lost 6 bases, and 7 bases had no gene match. The CDR3 totals 14 residues. The CDR3 DNA reads as TGTGCCAGCAGCCATGGGGACAGGTACTACGAGCAGTACGTC. It yields the protein CASSHGDRYYEQYV.

This clonotype was observed many times. This sequence joins TRBV7-2 and TRBJ2-1; no reliable D call. The CDR3 spans 12 residues. Germline V CDR1 and CDR2: SGHTA, FQGNSA. Trimming left V 1 base short and J 6 bases short, with 4 bases between. The CDR3 loop is CASSLVPNEQFF. CDR3 in DNA: TGTGCCAGCAGCTTAGTTCCCAATGAGCAGTTCTTC.

This clonotype was seen repeatedly, ten times or more. This CDR3 reads CASSAGLTSGEQYF. The CDR3 coding sequence is TGTGCCAGCAGTGCAGGGCTCACTAGCGGCGAGCAGTACTTC. The gene calls are TRBV12-3 or TRBV12-4 and TRBJ2-7, with 8 bases that match TRBD2. This CDR3 is built from 14 residues. With V trimmed by 5 bases and J by 6 bases, 9 bases remained unmatched.

This chain joins TRBV24-1 and TRBJ2-1; TRBD1 matches 9 bases. Trimming at V came to 1 base and at J to 5 bases, leaving 5 bases not matched to a gene. CDR1 KGHDR and CDR2 SFDVKD come from the germline V gene. This CDR3 region has 16 residues. CDR3 in amino acids: CATSDLGTGTHNEQFF. In DNA, the CDR3 is TGTGCCACCAGTGATTTAGGGACAGGGACCCACAATGAGCAGTTCTTC.

This clonotype occurred many times. This chain joins TRBV20-1 and TRBJ1-2, with 7 bases fitting TRBD1. CDR3 length: 14 amino acids. V dropped 0 bases and J dropped 2; count of bases not matched to a gene: 3. CDR1 is DFQATT and CDR2 is SNEGSKA in the germline V gene (reference sequence). The DNA for the CDR3 is TGCAGTGCTAGAGATCAGACAGGGAACTATGGCTACACCTTC. It codes for CSARDQTGNYGYTF.

The table lists this clonotype with many counts. V and J are TRBV15 and TRBJ2-7; D ambiguous. CDR1 is LNHNV, CDR2 YYDKDF, per germline (reference sequence). The length of the CDR3 is 14 residues. V shed 3 bases and J shed 1 base, with 10 bases lying between them. The CDR3 sequence: CATSRDQSSYEQYF. The CDR3 nucleotides are TGTGCCACCAGCAGGGATCAGAGTTCCTACGAGCAGTACTTC.

This clonotype has ten or more counts. The J gene is TRBJ2-1, the V gene TRBV4-1, with D possibly TRBD1 on 6 matching bases. CDR3 size: 12 residues. V gave up 4 bases and J gave up 8 bases, with 9 bases separating them. The germline gives CDR1 MGHRA, CDR2 YSYEKL. CDR3 bases: TGCGCCAGCAGCCTACAGGGTTATGAGCAGTTCTTC. Its translation: CASSLQGYEQFF.

This clonotype was picked up a small number of times. V and J are TRBV19 and TRBJ1-5, with D uncertain. Germline-derived CDR1 and CDR2 are LNHDA and SQIVND (reference sequence). The CDR3 totals 12 residues. Trimming shortened V by 6 bases and J by 9 bases, and 12 bases separated the two germline ends. The CDR3 reads CASRLMSGPQHF. DNA for the CDR3: TGTGCCAGTAGGTTGATGTCGGGGCCCCAGCATTTT.

The gene calls are TRBV5-1 and TRBJ1-2, with TRBD1 matching over 8 bases. J gave up 7 bases and V 4 bases, and 12 bases lay outside the gene matches. CDR1 and CDR2 (germline): SGHRS, YFSETQ. The CDR3 length is 15 residues. The CDR3 DNA sequence: TGCGCCAGCAGCCTAGGAGGACAGGGCTCGTTTGGCTACACCTTC. It encodes CASSLGGQGSFGYTF.

This clonotype has at least ten counts. V and J are TRBV6-5 and TRBJ2-1, with TRBD2 matching over 7 bases. J was trimmed by 4 bases and V by 2 bases; bases with no gene match: 8. The CDR3 runs to 16 residues. In germline, CDR1 is MNHEY, CDR2 SVGAGI. Written as DNA, the CDR3 is TGTGCCAGCAGTTACAAGCTCACTAGCGTTTACAATGAGCAGTTCTTC. Residues: CASSYKLTSVYNEQFF.